This T cell receptor beta chain was observed in a study of T-cell reconstitution after alpha-beta-depleted transplantation in children. Findings and caveats of the study: Several hundred expanded graft clones reportedly supplied alpha-beta T cells about two months after transplant. Newly generated T cells supplied most T-cell counts and diversity one year post-transplant. It was surviving recipient T cells and thymic progenitors that gave some patients high TCRbeta diversity at day 60.

TCRbeta library preparation incorporated unique molecular identifiers. TCRdb fed the PCR reads into MiXCR, producing one record per CDR3 protein. The sample has about 980,000 distinct CDR3 sequences, 25% to 30% seen once. Germline CDR1 is DFQATT and CDR2 is SNEGSKA (reference sequence). CDR3 size: 14 residues. The germline V and J ends were trimmed by 6 bases and 6 bases, with 18 bases remaining between them. Only a few counts were recorded for this clonotype. Its antigen remains unidentified. The sequencing here drew on PBMCs, mostly from graft donor cells, taken 360 days after TCRalphabeta/CD19-depleted stem cell transplant. The receptor's source is a boy younger than two who had a stem cell transplant for SCID, so the T cells may come from the graft donor. The chain uses TRBV20-1 and TRBJ2-1, with D hard to call. DNA for the CDR3: TGCAGTGCGAGCTCGGTTAGGCAGTCCAATGAGCAGTTCTTC. This codes for CSASSVRQSNEQFF.